The rows below give T cell receptor beta chains drawn from one sample of a study of blood T cell repertoires in COVID-19. Measured with immunoSEQ multiplex PCR; TCRdb has only the in-frame clones, and not every one. The table includes fewer than 65,000 clones, around 93% detected once. The sample consisted of peripheral blood. These receptors came from an older woman with active or convalescent COVID-19. Both conserved end residues are part of each CDR3. Only some rows state a clone size, as once, few, many or a class for expanded clones.

clone_size: once; v_call: TRBV27; cdr3_aa: CASSSEREGRNEQFF
clone_size: -; v_call: TRBV30; cdr3_aa: CAWRRTGGHEKLFF
clone_size: -; v_call: TRBV7-3; cdr3_aa: CASSQDTDTQYF
clone_size: -; v_call: TRBV7-8; cdr3_aa: CASSLGLAGGHNEQFF
clone_size: -; v_call: TRBV14; cdr3_aa: CASSQGDIVYF
clone_size: -; v_call: TRBV7-2; cdr3_aa: CASSSSGAYTDTQYF
clone_size: -; v_call: TRBV28; cdr3_aa: CASSWGLADLTDTQYF
clone_size: -; v_call: TRBV28; cdr3_aa: CASSSLPTTENGYTF
clone_size: -; v_call: TRBV7-3; cdr3_aa: CASSFDRDPDTQYF
clone_size: -; v_call: TRBV7-8; cdr3_aa: CASSLASGTDTQYF
clone_size: once; v_call: TRBV6-5; cdr3_aa: CASDLAGEGSGELFF
clone_size: -; v_call: TRBV9; cdr3_aa: CASSPRRGEQFF
clone_size: -; v_call: TRBV5-1; cdr3_aa: CASSGGGSSYEQYF
clone_size: -; v_call: TRBV6-1; cdr3_aa: CASSESNSRQVSTDTQYF
clone_size: -; v_call: TRBV29-1; cdr3_aa: CSPSDRPNQPQHF
clone_size: -; v_call: TRBV6-5; cdr3_aa: CASRSYNEQFF
clone_size: -; v_call: TRBV20-1; cdr3_aa: CSASSLAGGSAYNEQFF
clone_size: -; v_call: TRBV6-2/TRBV6-3; cdr3_aa: CASSSWAGSNYGYTF
clone_size: once; v_call: TRBV19; cdr3_aa: CASGVVGQGLSYNEQFF
clone_size: -; v_call: TRBV28; cdr3_aa: CASSLGSGTEAFF
clone_size: once; v_call: TRBV28; cdr3_aa: CASSWGDRGLGYTF
clone_size: -; v_call: TRBV28; cdr3_aa: CASSYLQSSLSGYTF
clone_size: -; v_call: TRBV6-4; cdr3_aa: CASRILAGGTDTQYF
clone_size: -; v_call: TRBV4-1; cdr3_aa: CASSQDLGVEGYTF
clone_size: -; v_call: TRBV28; cdr3_aa: CASSTTTDTSMRYTF
clone_size: once; v_call: TRBV9; cdr3_aa: CASSVLGTGVDEQYF
clone_size: -; v_call: TRBV2; cdr3_aa: CASSREGNTEAFF
clone_size: -; v_call: TRBV6-5; cdr3_aa: CATIETTGPEKLFF
clone_size: -; v_call: TRBV6-1; cdr3_aa: CASSDNLGVFGSNQPQHF
clone_size: -; v_call: TRBV28; cdr3_aa: CASTLGGDYGYTF
clone_size: -; v_call: TRBV5-4; cdr3_aa: CASSLGGAQGTEAFF
clone_size: -; v_call: TRBV29-1; cdr3_aa: CSAAGGMGSEAFF
clone_size: -; v_call: TRBV7-9; cdr3_aa: CASSLDRGYEQYF
clone_size: -; v_call: TRBV29-1; cdr3_aa: CSVETGVNYGYTF
clone_size: few; v_call: TRBV19; cdr3_aa: CASSVGDTEAFF
clone_size: -; v_call: TRBV11-2; cdr3_aa: CASSLQASYGYTF
clone_size: -; v_call: TRBV14; cdr3_aa: CASSSGNSYNEQFF
clone_size: -; v_call: TRBV4-1; cdr3_aa: CASLIRGLDYEQYF
clone_size: -; v_call: TRBV7-9; cdr3_aa: CASSGQSNQPQHF
clone_size: -; v_call: TRBV27; cdr3_aa: CASKRTGGDEQYF
clone_size: -; v_call: TRBV7-3; cdr3_aa: CASSLGGAYGYTF